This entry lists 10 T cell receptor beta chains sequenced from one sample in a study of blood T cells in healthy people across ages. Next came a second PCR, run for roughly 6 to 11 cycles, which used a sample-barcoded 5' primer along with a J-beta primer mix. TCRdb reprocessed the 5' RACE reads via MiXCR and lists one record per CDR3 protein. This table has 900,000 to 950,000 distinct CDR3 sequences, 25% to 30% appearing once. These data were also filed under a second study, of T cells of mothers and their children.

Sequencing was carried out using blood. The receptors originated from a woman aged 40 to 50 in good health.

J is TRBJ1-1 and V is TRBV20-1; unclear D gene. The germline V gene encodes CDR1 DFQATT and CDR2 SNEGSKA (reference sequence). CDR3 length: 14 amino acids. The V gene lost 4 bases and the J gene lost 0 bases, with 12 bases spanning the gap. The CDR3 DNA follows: TGCAGTGCTACAGGAGGAGAGATGAACACTGAAGCTTTCTTT. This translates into CSATGGEMNTEAFF.

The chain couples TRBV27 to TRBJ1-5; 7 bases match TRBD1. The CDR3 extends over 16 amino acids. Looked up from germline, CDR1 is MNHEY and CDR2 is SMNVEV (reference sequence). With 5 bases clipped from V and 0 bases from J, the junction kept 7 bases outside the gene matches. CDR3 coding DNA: TGTGCCAGCAGTCCTCGGACAGGATATAGCAATCAGCCCCAGCATTTT. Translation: CASSPRTGYSNQPQHF.

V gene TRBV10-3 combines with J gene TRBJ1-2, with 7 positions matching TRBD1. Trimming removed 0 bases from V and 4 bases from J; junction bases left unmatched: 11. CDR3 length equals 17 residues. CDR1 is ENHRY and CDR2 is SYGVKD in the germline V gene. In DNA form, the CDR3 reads TGTGCCATCAGTGAGTCCCCCTTGACAGGGAAAACCTATGGCTACACCTTC. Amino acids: CAISESPLTGKTYGYTF.

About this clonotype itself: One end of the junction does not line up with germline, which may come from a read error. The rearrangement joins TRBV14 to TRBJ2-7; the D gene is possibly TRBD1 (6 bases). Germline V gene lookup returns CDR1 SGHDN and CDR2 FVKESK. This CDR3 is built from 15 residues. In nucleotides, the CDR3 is TGTACCAGCAGCCAAGGTGGCAGGGGACCCTACGAGCAGTACTTC. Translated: CTSSQGGRGPYEQYF.

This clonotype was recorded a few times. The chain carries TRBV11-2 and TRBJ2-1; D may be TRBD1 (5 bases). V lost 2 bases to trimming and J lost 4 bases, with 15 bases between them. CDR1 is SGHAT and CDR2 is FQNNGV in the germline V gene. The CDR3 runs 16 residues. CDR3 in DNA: TGTGCCAGCAGCTTAAGTACAGGCCGAACTTACAATGAGCAGTTCTTC. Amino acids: CASSLSTGRTYNEQFF.

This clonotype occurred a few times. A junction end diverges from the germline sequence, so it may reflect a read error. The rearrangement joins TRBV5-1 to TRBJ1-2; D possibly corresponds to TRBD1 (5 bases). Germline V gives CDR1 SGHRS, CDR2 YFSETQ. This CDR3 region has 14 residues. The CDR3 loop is CTSSSRGANYGYTF. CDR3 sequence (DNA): TGCACCAGCAGTTCACGGGGGGCTAACTATGGCTACACCTTC.

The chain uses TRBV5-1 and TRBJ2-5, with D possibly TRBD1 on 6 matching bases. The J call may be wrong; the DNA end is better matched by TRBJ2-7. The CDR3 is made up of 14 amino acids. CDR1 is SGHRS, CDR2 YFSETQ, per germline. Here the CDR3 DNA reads TGCGCCAGCAGCTTGGACAGGGTTGAGGGCGAGCAGTACTTC. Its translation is CASSLDRVEGEQYF.

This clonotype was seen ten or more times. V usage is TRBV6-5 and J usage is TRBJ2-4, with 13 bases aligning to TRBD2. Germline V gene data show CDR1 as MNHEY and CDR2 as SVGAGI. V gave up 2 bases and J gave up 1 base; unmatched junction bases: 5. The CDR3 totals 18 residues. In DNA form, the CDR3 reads TGTGCCAGCAGTTACACTAGCGGGGGGGAGGTTGCCAAAAACATTCAGTACTTC. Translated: CASSYTSGGEVAKNIQYF.

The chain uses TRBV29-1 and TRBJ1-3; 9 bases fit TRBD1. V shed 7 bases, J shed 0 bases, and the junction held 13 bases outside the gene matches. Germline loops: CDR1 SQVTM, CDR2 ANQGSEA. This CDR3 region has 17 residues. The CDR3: CSATTTTGGLSGNTIYF. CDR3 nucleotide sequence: TGCAGCGCTACAACGACGACAGGGGGACTCTCTGGAAACACCATATATTTT.

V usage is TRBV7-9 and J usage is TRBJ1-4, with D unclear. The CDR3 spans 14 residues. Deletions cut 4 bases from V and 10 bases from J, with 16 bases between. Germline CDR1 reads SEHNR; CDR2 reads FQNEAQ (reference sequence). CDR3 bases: TGTGCCAGCAGCTCTCCAGACAACTGGAGAAAACTGTTTTTT. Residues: CASSSPDNWRKLFF. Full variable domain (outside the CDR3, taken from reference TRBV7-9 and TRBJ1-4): DTGVSQNPRHKITKRGQNVTFRCDPISEHNRLYWYRQTLGQGPEFLTYFQNEAQLEKSRLLSDRFSAERPKGSFSTLEIQRTEQGDSAMYLCASSSPDNWRKLFFGSGTQLSVL.